This T cell receptor (beta chain) stems from a study of T cell repertoires in cytomegalovirus infection. On the study more broadly: CMV epitopes used comprised recently identified HLA-C-restricted ones and well-studied HLA-B-restricted ones. Indications of both CMV infection and matching HLA type were provided by public TCR beta signatures.

Overall study results and limits: Cumulative frequency of public TCR beta families picked out carriers of CMV plus the relevant HLA.

Comment on this clonotype: The target antigen is unknown.

MiXCR was run by TCRdb on the reads, yielding one entry per CDR3 protein. This table has approximately 470,000 distinct CDR3 sequences, approximately 46% appearing once. The receptor was isolated from a human donor in good health (CMV status not recorded). Some clones in this sample may be carry-over from other donors' samples. The source material was cultured PBMCs, sampled from culture after CMV antigen stimulation.

CDR3 sequence reads: CASSSKGTGGQPQHF. The CDR3 region has the DNA TGTGCCAGCAGCTCCAAGGGGACAGGGGGACAGCCCCAGCATTTT. The J gene is TRBJ1-5, the V gene TRBV7-9, with 11 bases matching TRBD1. The ends lost 4 bases at V and 7 bases at J; junction bases unmatched: 6. The germline V gene encodes CDR1 SEHNR and CDR2 FQNEAQ (reference sequence). The CDR3 length is 15 residues.